The rows below give T cell receptor beta chains drawn from one sample of a study of shared clonotypes between healthy human individuals. Method: immunoSEQ multiplex PCR; TCRdb's copy keeps in-frame clones and lacks some. The table lists 2 million to 2.5 million clones, around 92% of them singletons, with 0.37% in the top ten. The sequenced sample consisted of naive CD4+ T cells from PBMCs. Source of these receptors: a man aged 18 to 29 in good health. Some clones in this sample may be carry-over from other donors' samples. The CDR3 runs from the conserved cysteine through the conserved F or W. A D gene is named only where the DNA matches it firmly. Rows may omit the clone size; those that give it use once, few, many or a size class.

V	size	J	D	CDR3	DNA
TRBV29-1	.	TRBJ2-1	TRBD2	CSVQGLSYNEQFF	TGCAGCGTCCAGGGACTATCCTACAATGAGCAGTTCTTC
TRBV9	.	TRBJ2-7	TRBD2	CASSVGSGLTYEQYF	TGTGCCAGCAGCGTAGGTAGCGGGCTTACCTACGAGCAGTACTTC
TRBV7-2	few	TRBJ1-1	.	CASSLAQGTEAFF	TGTGCCAGCAGCTTAGCACAGGGAACTGAAGCTTTCTTT
TRBV19	once	TRBJ2-7	.	CASKPGMLSYEQYF	TGTGCCAGTAAACCGGGAATGCTTTCCTACGAGCAGTACTTC
TRBV28	.	TRBJ2-7	.	CASRITGFGRSEQYF	TGTGCCAGCAGAATAACGGGCTTCGGCCGGTCCGAGCAGTACTTC
TRBV5-6	.	TRBJ2-2	TRBD2	CASSGSGLNTGELFF	TGTGCCAGCAGCGGTAGCGGGCTGAACACCGGGGAGCTGTTTTTT
TRBV5-1	.	TRBJ2-7	TRBD1	CASSLGTGTAYEQYF	TGCGCCAGCAGCTTAGGGACAGGGACTGCCTACGAGCAGTACTTC
TRBV7-2	.	TRBJ1-5	TRBD1	CASSLVRTGQKAQHF	TGTGCCAGCAGCTTAGTAAGGACAGGGCAGAAGGCCCAGCATTTT
TRBV10-3	.	TRBJ1-2	TRBD1	CAIRGQGVGGYTF	TGTGCCATCAGGGGACAGGGTGTGGGAGGCTACACCTTC
TRBV7-2	few	TRBJ2-7	.	CASSPGGPGGQYF	TGTGCCAGCAGCCCAGGGGGCCCGGGAGGGCAGTACTTC
TRBV4-3	.	TRBJ2-7	TRBD2	CASSQDPVPLAGDSYEQYF	TGCGCCAGCAGCCAAGATCCCGTTCCACTAGCGGGAGATTCCTACGAGCAGTACTTC
TRBV15	.	TRBJ2-2	TRBD1	CATNLNRGTGELFF	TGTGCCACCAACCTTAACAGGGGGACCGGGGAGCTGTTTTTT
TRBV7-9	.	TRBJ2-7	.	CASSLEGGRTPYEQYF	TGTGCCAGCAGCTTAGAGGGGGGGCGCACCCCCTACGAGCAGTACTTC
TRBV6-6	.	TRBJ1-5	.	CASRSPLGPNQPQHF	TGTGCCAGCAGAAGCCCTTTAGGGCCTAATCAGCCCCAGCATTTT
TRBV30	once	TRBJ2-7	.	CAWSVRGTHEQYF	TGTGCCTGGAGTGTACGAGGGACACACGAGCAGTACTTC
TRBV18	.	TRBJ1-5	.	CASSPGPYRNQPQHF	TGTGCCAGCTCACCGGGACCCTACAGGAATCAGCCCCAGCATTTT
TRBV2	.	TRBJ2-1	.	CASTLAVEQFF	TGTGCCAGCACATTAGCAGTAGAGCAGTTCTTC
TRBV7-7	.	TRBJ2-5	TRBD1	CASSPTGLLETQYF	TGTGCCAGCAGCCCGACAGGGCTATTGGAGACCCAGTACTTC
TRBV6-5	.	TRBJ2-3	TRBD2	CASSRTSGDTQYF	TGTGCCAGCAGTCGGACTAGCGGGGATACGCAGTATTTT
TRBV2	.	TRBJ1-2	.	CASSGQGNYGYTF	TGTGCCAGCAGTGGTCAGGGTAACTATGGCTACACCTTC
TRBV7-9	.	TRBJ2-7	.	CASSLDGGDEQYF	TGTGCCAGCAGCTTAGACGGTGGGGACGAGCAGTACTTC
TRBV28	.	TRBJ1-2	TRBD1	CASSRTGFPNYGYTF	TGTGCCAGCAGCCGGACAGGGTTCCCTAACTATGGCTACACCTTC